The 7 T cell receptor beta chains below come from one sample, sequenced in a study of blood T cell repertoires in COVID-19. Sequenced by immunoSEQ multiplex PCR; TCRdb stores in-frame clones only, minus some. Here the sample spans 300,000 to 400,000 clones, about nine tenths being singletons. Sequencing was done on a sample of peripheral blood. The receptors were sampled from a woman in her twenties or thirties with COVID-19, enrolled during active disease.

The rearrangement joins TRBV30 to TRBJ1-4; 9 bases are a match to TRBD1. This CDR3 spans 13 amino acids. Trimming took 3 bases from V and 8 from J; bases not matched to a gene: 4. Germline V gene lookup returns CDR1 GTSNPN and CDR2 SVGIG (reference sequence). CDR3 DNA sequence: TGTGCCTGGAGGACAGGGGGGAGGGAAAAACTGTTTTTT. Protein product: CAWRTGGREKLFF.

The chain employs TRBV18 and TRBJ2-7; TRBD2 matches 8 bases. V lost 4 bases, J lost 0 bases, and 8 bases stayed unmatched. CDR1 and CDR2 from the germline V gene are KGHSH and LQKENI. The CDR3 loop spans 16 amino acids. The CDR3 region is CASSQNLAGSSYEQYF. DNA of the CDR3: TGTGCCAGCTCACAGAACTTAGCGGGGAGCTCCTACGAGCAGTACTTC.

V usage is TRBV5-1 and J usage is TRBJ2-1; 12 nucleotides agree with TRBD2. With 4 bases clipped from V and 4 bases from J, the junction kept 12 bases outside the gene matches. This CDR3 comprises 18 residues. Germline CDR1 is SGHRS and CDR2 is YFSETQ. The CDR3, as DNA: TGCGCCAGCAGCCTACTAGCGGGAGGCCTCATAGGGTACAATGAGCAGTTCTTC. This sequence encodes CASSLLAGGLIGYNEQFF.

This chain links TRBV7-9 with TRBJ2-5; possible D gene TRBD2, 11 bases. The germline V gene has CDR1 SEHNR and CDR2 FQNEAQ (reference sequence). CDR3 size: 14 residues. The V end lost 8 bases, the J end lost 5 bases, and 18 bases lay between the germline ends. The CDR3, as DNA: TGTGCCAGCCGACTAGCGGGACAGGGGGAGACCCAGTACTTC. This codes for CASRLAGQGETQYF.

V gene TRBV27 combines with J gene TRBJ2-7; weak D call: TRBD2 (6 bases). CDR1 is MNHEY and CDR2 is SMNVEV in the germline V gene (reference sequence). The CDR3 spans 13 residues. The V end was cut by 5 bases, the J end by 6 bases, with 14 bases between. CDR3 DNA: TGTGCCAGCAGTGGAAGGGCGGGGCTCGAGCAGTACTTC. Translation gives CASSGRAGLEQYF.

The V gene is TRBV16, the J gene TRBJ1-1; 7 positions match TRBD1. The CDR3 extends over 15 amino acids. Germline CDR1 and CDR2: KGHSY and FQNENV. V shed 4 bases and J 1 base; nucleotides not matched to a gene: 6. This CDR3 reads CASSPLDRKNTEAFF. The CDR3 DNA reads TGTGCCAGCAGCCCCCTGGACAGGAAGAACACTGAAGCTTTCTTT.

The chain has TRBV28 and TRBJ1-3; no reliable D call. With 7 bases removed from V and 0 bases from J, the gap between germline ends came to 16 bases. This CDR3 has 16 residues. The germline V gene has CDR1 MDHEN and CDR2 SYDVKM. CDR3 DNA sequence: TGTGCCAGCACCAACGGAGGAGTCCCCTCTGGAAACACCATATATTTT. Encoded protein: CASTNGGVPSGNTIYF.